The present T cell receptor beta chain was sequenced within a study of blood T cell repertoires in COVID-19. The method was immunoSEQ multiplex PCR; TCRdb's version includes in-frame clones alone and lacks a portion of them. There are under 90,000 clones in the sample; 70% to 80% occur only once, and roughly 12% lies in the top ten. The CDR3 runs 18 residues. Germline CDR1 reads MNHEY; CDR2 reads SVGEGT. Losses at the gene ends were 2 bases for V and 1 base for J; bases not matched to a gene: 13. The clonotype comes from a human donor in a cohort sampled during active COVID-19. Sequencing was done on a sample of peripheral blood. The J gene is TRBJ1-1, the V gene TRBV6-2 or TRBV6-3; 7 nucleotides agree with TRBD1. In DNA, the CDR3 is TGTGCCAGCAGTTACCGAGTTGGGGACAGCGTTACGAACACTGAAGCTTTCTTT. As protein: CASSYRVGDSVTNTEAFF.